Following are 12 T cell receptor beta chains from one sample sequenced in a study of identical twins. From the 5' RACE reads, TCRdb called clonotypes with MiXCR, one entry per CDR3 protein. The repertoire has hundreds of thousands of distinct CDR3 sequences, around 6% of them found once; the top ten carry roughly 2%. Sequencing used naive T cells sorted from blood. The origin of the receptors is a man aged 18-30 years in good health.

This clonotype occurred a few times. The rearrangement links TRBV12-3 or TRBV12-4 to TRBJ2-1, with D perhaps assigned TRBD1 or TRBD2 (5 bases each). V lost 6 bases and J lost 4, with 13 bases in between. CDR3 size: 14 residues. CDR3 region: CASRTGTPYNEQFF. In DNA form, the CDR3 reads TGTGCCAGCAGAACCGGGACGCCGTACAATGAGCAGTTCTTC.

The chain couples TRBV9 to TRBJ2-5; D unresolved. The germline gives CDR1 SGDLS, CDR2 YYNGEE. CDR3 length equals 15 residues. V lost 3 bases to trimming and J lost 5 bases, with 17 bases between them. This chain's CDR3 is CASSAGPGQRETQYF. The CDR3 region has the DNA TGTGCCAGCAGCGCGGGCCCCGGCCAAAGGGAGACCCAGTACTTC.

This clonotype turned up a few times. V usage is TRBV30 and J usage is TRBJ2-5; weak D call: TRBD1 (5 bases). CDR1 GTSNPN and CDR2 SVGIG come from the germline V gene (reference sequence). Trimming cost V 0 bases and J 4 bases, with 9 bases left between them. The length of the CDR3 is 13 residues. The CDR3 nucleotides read TGTGCCTGGAGTGTTGTGGGGCCAGAGACCCAGTACTTC. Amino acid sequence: CAWSVVGPETQYF.

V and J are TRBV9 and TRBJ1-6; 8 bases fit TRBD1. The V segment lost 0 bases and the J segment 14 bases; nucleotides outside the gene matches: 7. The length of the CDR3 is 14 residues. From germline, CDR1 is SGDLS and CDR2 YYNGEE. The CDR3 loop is CASSVGDRLEALHF. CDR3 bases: TGTGCCAGCAGCGTAGGGGACAGGCTGGAAGCCCTCCACTTT.

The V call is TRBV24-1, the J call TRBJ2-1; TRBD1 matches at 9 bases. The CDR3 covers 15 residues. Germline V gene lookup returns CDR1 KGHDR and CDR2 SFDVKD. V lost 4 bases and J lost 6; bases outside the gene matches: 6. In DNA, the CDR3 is TGTGCCACCAGTGACTGGGACAGGGATGGCAATGAGCAGTTCTTC. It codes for CATSDWDRDGNEQFF.

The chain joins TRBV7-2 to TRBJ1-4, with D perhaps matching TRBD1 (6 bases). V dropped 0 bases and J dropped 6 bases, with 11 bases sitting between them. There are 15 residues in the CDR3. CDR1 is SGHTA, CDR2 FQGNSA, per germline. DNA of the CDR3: TGTGCCAGCAGCTTAGCGACCGGACAGTATGAAAAACTGTTTTTT. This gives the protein CASSLATGQYEKLFF.

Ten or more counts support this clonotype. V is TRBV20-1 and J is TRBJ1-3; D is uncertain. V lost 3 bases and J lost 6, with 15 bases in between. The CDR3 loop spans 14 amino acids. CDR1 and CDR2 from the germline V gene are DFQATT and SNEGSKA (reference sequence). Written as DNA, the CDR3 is TGCAGTGCTAGGGACGCTTCTCTGGCAAACACCATATATTTT. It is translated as CSARDASLANTIYF.

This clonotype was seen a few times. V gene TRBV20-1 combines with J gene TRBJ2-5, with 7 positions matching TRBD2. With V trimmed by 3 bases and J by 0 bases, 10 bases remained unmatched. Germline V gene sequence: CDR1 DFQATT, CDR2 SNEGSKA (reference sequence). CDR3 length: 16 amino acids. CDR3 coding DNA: TGCAGTGCTAGGGTTTGGGGGGGGTTGTACCAAGAGACCCAGTACTTC. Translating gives CSARVWGGLYQETQYF.

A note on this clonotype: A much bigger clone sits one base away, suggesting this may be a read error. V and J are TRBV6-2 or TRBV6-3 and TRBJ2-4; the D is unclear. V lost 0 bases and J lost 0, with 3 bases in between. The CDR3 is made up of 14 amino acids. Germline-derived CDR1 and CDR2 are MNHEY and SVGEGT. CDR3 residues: CASSYSVAKNIQYF. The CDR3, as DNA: TGTGCCAGCAGTTACTCAGTAGCCAAAAACATTCAGTACTTC.

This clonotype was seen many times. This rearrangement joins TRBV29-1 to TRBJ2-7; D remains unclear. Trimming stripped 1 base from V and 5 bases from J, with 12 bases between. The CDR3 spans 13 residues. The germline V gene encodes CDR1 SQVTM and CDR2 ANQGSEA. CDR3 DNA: TGCAGCGTTGAAGTCGCCGGGTTGAACGAGCAGTACTTC. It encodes CSVEVAGLNEQYF.

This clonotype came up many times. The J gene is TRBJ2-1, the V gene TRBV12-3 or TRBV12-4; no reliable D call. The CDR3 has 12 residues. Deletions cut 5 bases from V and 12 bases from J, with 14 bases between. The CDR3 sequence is CASSAPWWGQFF. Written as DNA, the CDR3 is TGTGCCAGCAGTGCCCCGTGGTGGGGGCAGTTCTTC.

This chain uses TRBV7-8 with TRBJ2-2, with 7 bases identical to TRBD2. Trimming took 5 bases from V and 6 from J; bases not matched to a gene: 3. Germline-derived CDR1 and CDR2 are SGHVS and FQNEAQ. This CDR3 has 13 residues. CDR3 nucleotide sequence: TGTGCCAGCAGCGAGACTAGCTCCGGGGAGCTGTTTTTT. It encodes CASSETSSGELFF.